These 27 T cell receptor beta chains originate from one sample sequenced in a study of T cell responses to AZD1222 COVID-19 vaccine (TCRdb year 2021). Libraries were made using the immunoSEQ multiplex PCR assay. Held by TCRdb, this immuneACCESS table contains in-frame sequences only and omits some clones. Under half of the omission traces to an unresolved V gene where checked; the cause of the rest is unknown. This sample has 140,000 to 150,000 clones in its table, and approximately 93% of those were observed once. The top ten clones comprise around 12% of the sample. The time point label corresponds to: sample from adult after SARS-CoV-2 infection, after symptom onset. The input for sequencing was peripheral blood, taken after recovery from COVID-19. The source is an adult who had recovered from COVID-19.

This chain uses TRBV6-1 with TRBJ1-5, with a weak D call TRBD1 (5 bases). The length of the CDR3 is 15 residues. The germline V gene encodes CDR1 MNHNS and CDR2 SASEGT. Deletions cut 1 base from V and 0 bases from J, with 7 bases between. CDR3 in DNA: TGTGCCAGCAGTGAAGGGGGGTATAGCAATCAGCCCCAGCATTTT. This gives the protein CASSEGGYSNQPQHF.

The V and J genes are TRBV10-3 and TRBJ1-3; 9 positions match TRBD1. The CDR3 is 15 amino acids. J gave up 3 bases and V 6 bases, and 6 bases lay outside the gene matches. Germline CDR1 ENHRY, CDR2 SYGVKD. CDR3 DNA: TGTGCCATCAGGGGACAGGGAGTTTTTGGAAACACCATATATTTT. Amino acids: CAIRGQGVFGNTIYF.

This clone was detected once. The chain recombines TRBV7-9 with TRBJ1-1, with TRBD1 as a possible D gene (6 bases). V shed 5 bases and J shed 3 bases, with 16 bases lying between them. This CDR3 contains 15 residues. CDR1 is SEHNR and CDR2 is FQNEAQ in the germline V gene (reference sequence). The CDR3 reads CASSPPTGRDTEAFF. CDR3 in DNA: TGTGCCAGCAGCCCCCCGACAGGTAGGGACACTGAAGCTTTCTTT. Supplemented by reference TRBV7-9 and TRBJ1-1, the full variable domain reads DTGVSQNPRHKITKRGQNVTFRCDPISEHNRLYWYRQTLGQGPEFLTYFQNEAQLEKSRLLSDRFSAERPKGSFSTLEIQRTEQGDSAMYLCASSPPTGRDTEAFFGQGTRLTVV.

The V and J genes are TRBV28 and TRBJ2-7; D is ambiguous. CDR3 length equals 14 residues. Germline V gene lookup returns CDR1 MDHEN and CDR2 SYDVKM. V gave up 5 bases and J gave up 3 bases, with 14 bases separating them. The CDR3 sequence: CASSQGLGGYEQYF. CDR3 nucleotides: TGTGCCAGCAGTCAAGGGCTGGGCGGCTACGAGCAGTACTTC.

This clone was seen a few times. CDR3 in amino acids: CASSFQQETQYF. For the CDR3, the DNA is TGTGCCAGCAGTTTCCAGCAAGAGACCCAGTACTTC. V and J are TRBV28 and TRBJ2-5; D remains ambiguous. Deletions cut 3 bases from V and 2 bases from J, with 4 bases between. The CDR3 loop spans 12 amino acids. The germline V gene encodes CDR1 MDHEN and CDR2 SYDVKM.

V gene TRBV4-1 combines with J gene TRBJ2-3, with TRBD2 matching over 8 bases. This CDR3 is built from 16 residues. Germline values: CDR1 MGHRA, CDR2 YSYEKL. V trimming: 4 bases; J trimming: 3 bases; junction bases outside the gene matches: 9. The CDR3 coding sequence is TGCGCCAGCAGCCCAGATAGAGCGGGAGATACAGATACGCAGTATTTT. Amino acid sequence: CASSPDRAGDTDTQYF.

The chain combines TRBV28 with TRBJ2-2, with 7 bases matching TRBD1. In germline, CDR1 is MDHEN, CDR2 SYDVKM. CDR3 length equals 14 residues. V gave up 6 bases and J gave up 3 bases; unmatched junction bases: 4. The CDR3 here is CASSPGTDTGELFF. The CDR3 DNA reads as TGTGCCAGCAGCCCCGGGACAGACACCGGGGAGCTGTTTTTT.

The V gene is TRBV2, the J gene TRBJ2-7, with 9 bases matching TRBD2. The CDR3 totals 14 residues. CDR1 and CDR2 (germline): SNHLY, FYNNEI. After removal of 2 bases from V and 4 bases from J, the junction contained 3 bases not matched to a gene. The CDR3 sequence: CASSELAGSYEQYF. CDR3 DNA sequence: TGTGCCAGCAGTGAACTAGCGGGATCTTACGAGCAGTACTTC.

V usage is TRBV11-2 and J usage is TRBJ1-6; 10 bases are shared with TRBD1. Germline trimming cut 5 bases from V and 4 bases from J; bases unmatched to any gene: 5. From germline, CDR1 is SGHAT and CDR2 FQNNGV. This CDR3 has 16 residues. The DNA for the CDR3 is TGTGCCAGCAGCGCGGACAGGGGGGATTATAATTCACCCCTCCACTTT. This translates into CASSADRGDYNSPLHF.

The chain couples TRBV7-2 to TRBJ2-7; TRBD1 matches at 7 bases. Germline V gene sequence: CDR1 SGHTA, CDR2 FQGNSA. CDR3 length: 15 residues. V shed 7 bases, J shed 0 bases, and the junction held 9 bases outside the gene matches. Written as DNA, the CDR3 is TGTGCCAGCACCTACTCCGGGACAGTCTCCTACGAGCAGTACTTC. This codes for CASTYSGTVSYEQYF.

The J gene is TRBJ2-3, the V gene TRBV4-2; 11 bases match TRBD2. The germline gives CDR1 LGHNA, CDR2 YNFKEQ. V lost 3 bases and J lost 2; bases outside the gene matches: 4. This CDR3 comprises 16 residues. CDR3 region: CASSQKTSGTTDTQYF. The CDR3 nucleotides read TGTGCCAGCAGCCAGAAGACTAGCGGGACCACAGATACGCAGTATTTT.

The CDR3 DNA is TGTGCCAGCAGCTTGACAGACTCACCCCTCCACTTT. The encoded protein is CASSLTDSPLHF. This sequence joins TRBV5-4 and TRBJ1-6; D not certain. V was cut by 1 base and J by 10 bases, with 6 bases left in between. The CDR3 is 12 residues long. Germline assignment: CDR1 SGHNT and CDR2 YYREEE (reference sequence).

V usage is TRBV9 and J usage is TRBJ1-5; no reliable D call. Germline V CDR1 and CDR2: SGDLS, YYNGEE. CDR3 length: 14 residues. The V end lost 2 bases, the J end lost 0 bases, and 6 bases lay between the germline ends. The CDR3 is CASSVGGSNQPQHF. CDR3 sequence (DNA): TGTGCCAGCAGCGTTGGAGGTAGCAATCAGCCCCAGCATTTT.

The chain recombines TRBV6-5 with TRBJ1-5; unclear D gene. The CDR3 extends over 13 amino acids. Germline V lookup: CDR1 MNHEY, CDR2 SVGAGI. V was clipped by 2 bases and J by 6 bases, with 8 bases between them. CDR3 sequence: CASSYPPGQPQHF. The CDR3 DNA reads as TGTGCCAGCAGTTACCCCCCGGGTCAGCCCCAGCATTTT.

The chain links TRBV5-4 to TRBJ1-2, with D unresolved. The CDR3 has 12 residues. CDR1 SGHNT and CDR2 YYREEE come from the germline V gene (reference sequence). The V end was cut by 2 bases, the J end by 6 bases, with 8 bases between. The CDR3 reads CASSFGHNGYTF. The CDR3, as DNA: TGTGCCAGCAGCTTCGGGCATAATGGCTACACCTTC.

The J gene is TRBJ1-5, the V gene TRBV10-3, with no clear D. Germline V gives CDR1 ENHRY, CDR2 SYGVKD. The CDR3 is made up of 13 amino acids. V was shortened by 8 bases and J by 1 base, with 9 bases between the two germline ends. This CDR3 reads CAIRAVSNQPQHF. In DNA, the CDR3 is TGTGCCATCCGGGCAGTAAGCAATCAGCCCCAGCATTTT.

V usage is TRBV5-8 and J usage is TRBJ1-1; D unresolved. CDR1 and CDR2 from the germline V gene are SGHTS and YDEGEE. This CDR3 has 15 residues. V dropped 0 bases and J dropped 2 bases, with 11 bases sitting between them. The CDR3 DNA sequence: TGTGCCAGCAGCTTGGGGTCGGCTGTTAACACTGAAGCTTTCTTT. This codes for CASSLGSAVNTEAFF.

This rearrangement joins TRBV19 to TRBJ2-7; D not certain. CDR1 is LNHDA and CDR2 is SQIVND in the germline V gene (reference sequence). This CDR3 has 13 amino acids. With 4 bases removed from V and 0 bases from J, the gap between germline ends came to 7 bases. The CDR3 bases are TGTGCCAGTAGTACGGTGAGCTCCTACGAGCAGTACTTC. Its protein product is CASSTVSSYEQYF.

This chain joins TRBV19 and TRBJ2-5; D is ambiguous. This CDR3 contains 13 residues. Trimming removed 4 bases from V and 3 bases from J, with 9 bases in between. CDR1 is LNHDA, CDR2 SQIVND, per germline (reference sequence). The CDR3 loop is CASSKSGEETQYF. CDR3 DNA: TGTGCCAGTAGTAAGAGTGGAGAAGAGACCCAGTACTTC.

The chain couples TRBV3-1 (or the pseudogene TRBV3-2) to TRBJ2-2; D unresolved. The CDR3 sequence is 13 residues long. Germline lookup yields CDR1 LGHDT and CDR2 YNNKEL (reference sequence). Trimming shortened V by 1 base and J by 5 bases, and 5 bases separated the two germline ends. The CDR3 here is CASSQGRTGELFF. Here the CDR3 DNA reads TGTGCCAGCAGCCAAGGAAGAACCGGGGAGCTGTTTTTT.

This clone occurred once. The V and J genes are TRBV10-3 and TRBJ2-3; D may match TRBD1 or TRBD2 (7 bases each). The CDR3 loop spans 16 amino acids. Germline CDR1 reads ENHRY; CDR2 reads SYGVKD. The V gene lost 5 bases and the J gene lost 0 bases, with 15 bases spanning the gap. CDR3 coding DNA: TGTGCCATCAGTAAGGGGGCGGGGGCTAGCACAGATACGCAGTATTTT. This encodes CAISKGAGASTDTQYF.

The genes are TRBV19 and TRBJ1-5; D is uncertain. This CDR3 has 15 residues. CDR1 is LNHDA and CDR2 is SQIVND in the germline V gene (reference sequence). Trimming removed 6 bases at V and 0 bases at J, with 12 bases between. CDR3: CASSPGDYSNQPQHF. CDR3 bases: TGTGCCAGTAGCCCCGGGGATTATAGCAATCAGCCCCAGCATTTT. Full variable domain (rest looked up from reference TRBV19 and TRBJ1-5): DGGITQSPKYLFRKEGQNVTLSCEQNLNHDAMYWYRQDPGQGLRLIYYSQIVNDFQKGDIAEGYSVSREKKESFPLTVTSAQKNPTAFYLCASSPGDYSNQPQHFGDGTRLSIL.

The chain is built from TRBV7-2 and TRBJ1-4; 7 positions agree with TRBD1. Germline loops: CDR1 SGHTA, CDR2 FQGNSA. The CDR3 runs to 15 residues. V dropped 5 bases and J dropped 4; count of bases not matched to a gene: 7. CDR3 loop: CASSPRPGGNEKLFF. The CDR3 nucleotides read TGTGCCAGCAGCCCCCGTCCAGGGGGTAATGAAAAACTGTTTTTT. Full variable domain (missing parts from reference TRBV7-2 and TRBJ1-4): GAGVSQSPSNKVTEKGKDVELRCDPISGHTALYWYRQSLGQGLEFLIYFQGNSAPDKSGLPSDRFSAERTGGSVSTLTIQRTQQEDSAVYLCASSPRPGGNEKLFFGSGTQLSVL.

This chain links TRBV5-6 with TRBJ1-2; TRBD1 is a possible D gene (6 bases). Trimming pared 4 bases from V and 4 bases from J, leaving 11 bases between. Germline loops: CDR1 SGHDT, CDR2 YYEEEE. The CDR3 is made up of 13 amino acids. Here the CDR3 reads CASSADRVYGYTF. The CDR3 region has the DNA TGTGCCAGCAGCGCGGACAGAGTCTATGGCTACACCTTC.

The rearrangement uses TRBV7-9 and TRBJ2-7, with TRBD1 matching over 9 bases. The length of the CDR3 is 14 residues. The germline V gene has CDR1 SEHNR and CDR2 FQNEAQ (reference sequence). Trimming cost V 5 bases and J 4 bases; bases outside gene matches: 6. CDR3 bases: TGTGCCAGCAGCCCGAGGGACAGGGCGTACGAGCAGTACTTC. Translation gives CASSPRDRAYEQYF.

The gene calls are TRBV5-4 and TRBJ1-1; D is perhaps TRBD1 (6 bases). Deletions cut 4 bases from V and 2 bases from J, with 12 bases between. The length of the CDR3 is 14 residues. Germline lookup yields CDR1 SGHNT and CDR2 YYREEE (reference sequence). For the CDR3, the DNA is TGTGCCAGCAGCCTGGACAGATTCAACACTGAAGCTTTCTTT. It is translated as CASSLDRFNTEAFF.

The V call is TRBV6-5, the J call TRBJ2-1; D is possibly TRBD1 or TRBD2 (5 bases each). Trimming shortened V by 6 bases and J by 7 bases, and 13 bases separated the two germline ends. The V gene's germline CDR1 is MNHEY and CDR2 SVGAGI. The CDR3 length is 13 residues. The CDR3 loop reads CASRRGAANEQFF. The CDR3 region has the DNA TGTGCCAGCAGGAGAGGGGCAGCAAATGAGCAGTTCTTC.